The entry that follows covers one T cell receptor beta chain sequence. The sample originates from a study of shared clonotypes between healthy human individuals. Each sorted subset replicate got 200 ng genomic DNA, approximately 27,000 genomes. Sequencing used immunoSEQ multiplex PCR; TCRdb keeps in-frame clones, though not all of them. The sample shows roughly 400,000 clones, roughly 96% of them seen only once. V lost 2 bases, J lost 4 bases, and 1 base stayed unmatched. This CDR3 has 13 amino acids. Germline assignment: CDR1 SEHNR and CDR2 FQNEAQ (reference sequence). This sequence originates from a man aged 30 to 39 in good health. The chain combines TRBV7-9 with TRBJ2-5; TRBD2 agrees at 7 bases. Sequencing was carried out using memory CD8+ T cells sorted from blood. Described subset: CD45RO+ cells pooled with CCR7-negative TemRA cells. As DNA, the CDR3 is TGTGCCAGCAGCTTATCGGGAGGAGAGACCCAGTACTTC. Translated, it gives CASSLSGGETQYF.